Below, 18 T cell receptor beta chains from the same sample are listed, as sequenced in a study of blood T cell repertoires in COVID-19. Sequencing used immunoSEQ multiplex PCR; TCRdb keeps in-frame clones, though not all of them. The sample has around 170,000 clones; about 86% are singletons. The sample was peripheral blood. Source of these receptors: a man under 40 with active or convalescent COVID-19.

The J gene is TRBJ2-7, the V gene TRBV11-2; 9 nucleotides align to TRBD1. Germline CDR1 is SGHAT and CDR2 is FQNNGV. The CDR3 runs 15 residues. V lost 5 bases and J lost 3; bases outside the gene matches: 8. The CDR3 here is CASSAAGTGHYEQYF. In DNA, the CDR3 is TGTGCCAGCAGCGCCGCCGGGACAGGGCACTACGAGCAGTACTTC.

The V gene is TRBV10-3, the J gene TRBJ1-2; the match to TRBD1 covers 8 bases. This CDR3 contains 14 residues. The junction had 11 bases not matched to a gene; V was cut back by 6 bases and J by 8 bases. Looked up from germline, CDR1 is ENHRY and CDR2 is SYGVKD. The CDR3 region is CAISDPDRDRGYTF. The CDR3 coding sequence is TGTGCCATCAGCGACCCGGACAGGGACCGGGGCTACACCTTC.

In its sample, this clone was seen once. The chain recombines TRBV30 with TRBJ1-5; 9 nucleotides match TRBD1. The germline V gene encodes CDR1 GTSNPN and CDR2 SVGIG (reference sequence). The ends lost 2 bases at V and 1 base at J; junction bases unmatched: 12. The CDR3 has 18 residues. Written as DNA, the CDR3 is TGTGCCTGGAGTCGGACTCCGGGACAGGGCGGGAGCAATCAGCCCCAGCATTTT. Its translation: CAWSRTPGQGGSNQPQHF.

This sequence joins TRBV5-1 and TRBJ1-4; 7 bases are shared with TRBD1. The junction had 8 bases not matched to a gene; V was cut back by 4 bases and J by 8 bases. CDR1 SGHRS and CDR2 YFSETQ come from the germline V gene. The CDR3 runs 14 residues. Here the CDR3 DNA reads TGCGCCAGCAGCAGGACAGGAGGGAACGAAAAACTGTTTTTT. Translating it yields CASSRTGGNEKLFF. Full variable domain (rest looked up from reference TRBV5-1 and TRBJ1-4): KAGVTQTPRYLIKTRGQQVTLSCSPISGHRSVSWYQQTPGQGLQFLFEYFSETQRNKGNFPGRFSGRQFSNSRSEMNVSTLELGDSALYLCASSRTGGNEKLFFGSGTQLSVL.

The gene calls are TRBV15 and TRBJ2-2, with D possibly matching TRBD2 (6 bases). CDR1 and CDR2 (germline): LNHNV, YYDKDF (reference sequence). With 5 bases removed from V and 0 bases from J, the gap between germline ends came to 13 bases. CDR3 size: 16 residues. The CDR3 DNA reads as TGTGCCACCAGCCGGGGACTCAGCGCGAACACCGGGGAGCTGTTTTTT. Its translation is CATSRGLSANTGELFF.

The V and J genes are TRBV4-3 and TRBJ1-1; possible D gene TRBD1, 5 bases. The length of the CDR3 is 15 residues. Trimming stripped 0 bases from V and 3 bases from J, with 11 bases between. The germline V gene encodes CDR1 LGHNA and CDR2 YSLEER. CDR3 sequence (DNA): TGCGCCAGCAGCCAAGACAGGGCGGGGGACACTGAAGCTTTCTTT. It encodes CASSQDRAGDTEAFF.

The CDR3 is CASSLGGFTGDGSPLHF. The CDR3 DNA sequence: TGCGCCAGCAGCTTGGGAGGCTTCACAGGGGATGGTTCACCCCTCCACTTT. The chain couples TRBV5-1 to TRBJ1-6; 7 bases line up with TRBD1. Losses at the gene ends were 0 bases for V and 9 bases for J; bases not matched to a gene: 12. CDR1 SGHRS and CDR2 YFSETQ come from the germline V gene. The CDR3 extends over 17 amino acids.

The genes are TRBV28 and TRBJ2-1; TRBD2 aligns across 7 bases. Germline V gene lookup returns CDR1 MDHEN and CDR2 SYDVKM. The CDR3 runs to 17 residues. Germline trimming cut 10 bases from V and 2 bases from J; bases unmatched to any gene: 17. The CDR3 DNA is TGTGCCACCCCCGGTAATAGCGGGTTTCTCCCCTACAATGAGCAGTTCTTC. This codes for CATPGNSGFLPYNEQFF.

The chain carries TRBV7-9 and TRBJ1-2, with 7 bases matching TRBD1. This CDR3 region has 19 residues. CDR1 and CDR2 from the germline V gene are SEHNR and FQNEAQ (reference sequence). With V trimmed by 4 bases and J by 2 bases, 19 bases remained unmatched. The CDR3 bases are TGTGCCAGCAGCTCCACACAGGGGTTGGCGGGACCATACAACTATGGCTACACCTTC. Translation gives CASSSTQGLAGPYNYGYTF.

The chain uses TRBV18 and TRBJ1-5; D is unclear. The CDR3 contains 14 residues. Between the trimmed V and J ends, which lost 4 bases and 5 bases, there was a span of 12 bases. The germline V gene encodes CDR1 KGHSH and CDR2 LQKENI. CDR3 amino acids: CASSLGRGDQPQHF. The CDR3 DNA is TGTGCCAGCTCACTCGGTCGCGGCGATCAGCCCCAGCATTTT.

V is TRBV28 and J is TRBJ1-3; maybe TRBD1 (6 bases). V lost 3 bases, J lost 4 bases, and 16 bases lay in between. The germline V gene has CDR1 MDHEN and CDR2 SYDVKM. The CDR3 totals 16 residues. For the CDR3, the DNA is TGTGCCAGCAGTTTGGCTCAGGGGTTAAGGGGAAACACCATATATTTT. It yields the protein CASSLAQGLRGNTIYF.

The chain recombines TRBV2 with TRBJ2-7, with a possible D match to TRBD2 (7 bases). V was trimmed by 6 bases and J by 7 bases, leaving 31 bases between them. The length of the CDR3 is 18 residues. CDR1 SNHLY and CDR2 FYNNEI come from the germline V gene. The CDR3 protein is CASRGGHQSSGLRWEQYF. In nucleotides, the CDR3 is TGTGCCAGCAGGGGGGGACATCAGTCTAGCGGCCTACGTTGGGAGCAGTACTTC. The variable domain in full, completed from reference TRBV2 and TRBJ2-7, reads EPEVTQTPSHQVTQMGQEVILRCVPISNHLYFYWYRQILGQKVEFLVSFYNNEISEKSEIFDDQFSVERPDGSNFTLKIRSTKLEDSAMYFCASRGGHQSSGLRWEQYFGPGTRLTVT.

The chain combines TRBV7-9 with TRBJ1-1; 7 bases line up with TRBD1. The CDR3 is 13 residues long. Trimming at V came to 8 bases and at J to 1 base, leaving 4 bases not matched to a gene. Germline V gene lookup returns CDR1 SEHNR and CDR2 FQNEAQ (reference sequence). CDR3 sequence: CASGQGGNTEAFF. CDR3 sequence (DNA): TGTGCCAGCGGGCAGGGGGGGAACACTGAAGCTTTCTTT.

The genes are TRBV5-5 and TRBJ1-4; 8 nucleotides agree with TRBD1. CDR3 length equals 13 residues. With 4 bases clipped from V and 4 bases from J, the junction kept 0 bases outside the gene matches. CDR1 and CDR2 from the germline V gene are SGHKS and YYEKEE (reference sequence). CDR3 nucleotide sequence: TGTGCCAGCAGCGGACAGGGTAATGAAAAACTGTTTTTT. This encodes CASSGQGNEKLFF. The full variable domain, completed using reference TRBV5-5 and TRBJ1-4, is DAGVTQSPTHLIKTRGQQVTLRCSPISGHKSVSWYQQVLGQGPQFIFQYYEKEERGRGNFPDRFSARQFPNYSSELNVNALLLGDSALYLCASSGQGNEKLFFGSGTQLSVL.

The CDR3 sequence is CASSSARTSGTDTQYF. CDR3 in DNA: TGTGCCAGCAGCTCAGCCCGGACTAGCGGGACAGATACGCAGTATTTT. The chain carries TRBV9 and TRBJ2-3; 11 nucleotides match TRBD2. This CDR3 is built from 16 residues. J was trimmed by 3 bases and V by 4 bases; bases with no gene match: 7. Germline V CDR1 and CDR2: SGDLS, YYNGEE.

The V gene is TRBV15, the J gene TRBJ1-4; 7 positions match TRBD1. With V trimmed by 3 bases and J by 8 bases, 9 bases remained unmatched. This CDR3 region has 15 residues. Germline CDR1 and CDR2: LNHNV and YYDKDF (reference sequence). CDR3 sequence: CATSRGGQSKEKLFF. CDR3 DNA: TGTGCCACCAGCAGGGGGGGACAGTCGAAAGAAAAACTGTTTTTT.

The V call is TRBV24-1, the J call TRBJ2-5; 10 nucleotides agree with TRBD1. Germline CDR1 reads KGHDR; CDR2 reads SFDVKD. The CDR3 totals 16 residues. The junction had 9 bases not matched to a gene; V was cut back by 6 bases and J by 3 bases. This CDR3 is CATSTPTGQGKETQYF. The CDR3 bases are TGTGCCACCAGTACCCCCACGGGACAGGGGAAAGAGACCCAGTACTTC.

The rearrangement joins TRBV5-1 to TRBJ1-1; a possible D gene is TRBD1 (5 bases). V was shortened by 0 bases and J by 1 base, with 13 bases between the two germline ends. The CDR3 spans 16 residues. From germline, CDR1 is SGHRS and CDR2 YFSETQ. The CDR3: CASSLANRKANTEAFF. The CDR3, as DNA: TGCGCCAGCAGCTTGGCCAACAGGAAGGCGAACACTGAAGCTTTCTTT.